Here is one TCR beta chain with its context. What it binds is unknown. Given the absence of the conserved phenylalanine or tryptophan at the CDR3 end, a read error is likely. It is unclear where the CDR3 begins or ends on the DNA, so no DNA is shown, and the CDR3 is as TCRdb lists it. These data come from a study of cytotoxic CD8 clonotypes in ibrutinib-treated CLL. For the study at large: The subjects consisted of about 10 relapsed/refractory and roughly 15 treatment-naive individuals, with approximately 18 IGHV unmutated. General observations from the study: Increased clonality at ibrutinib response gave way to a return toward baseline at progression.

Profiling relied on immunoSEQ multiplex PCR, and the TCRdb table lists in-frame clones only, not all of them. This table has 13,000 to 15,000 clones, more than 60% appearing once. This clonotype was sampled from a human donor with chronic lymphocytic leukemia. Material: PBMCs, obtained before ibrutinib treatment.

CDR3 loop: CAWVPGRARGSS. The J gene is TRBJ1-2, the V gene TRBV30; the table names TRBD1, a call not compared with the DNA. Germline CDR1 GTSNPN, CDR2 SVGIG (reference sequence). The CDR3 length equals 12 residues, ends included.